This entry lists 18 T cell receptor beta chains sequenced from one sample in a study of shared clonotypes between healthy human individuals (dated by TCRdb to 2020 to 2021). CD8 naive samples were CD45RO-negative cells positively selected for CCR7, giving a CD45RA+CCR7+ population that excluded TemRA cells. Receptor libraries were prepared by the immunoSEQ multiplex PCR assay. What TCRdb holds here is the immuneACCESS table cut down to in-frame rearrangements. Part of the clones is not present; checked against another copy, under half of the missing clones reflect an unresolved V gene, and the others are unexplained. The sample yields about 2 million clones; around 96% were counted once. Clones ranked in the top ten supply approximately 1% of the sample. The sample taken for sequencing was naive CD8+ T cells sorted from blood. This specimen's cell subset or site label, per the study, means: CD45RA+CCR7+. These receptors originate from a man in his late teens or twenties in good health.

This clone was recorded once. The rearrangement links TRBV27 to TRBJ1-2, with 8 bases aligning to TRBD1. The CDR3 has 13 amino acids. V gave up 7 bases and J gave up 8 bases; unmatched junction bases: 9. In germline, CDR1 is MNHEY, CDR2 SMNVEV (reference sequence). The CDR3 region is CASTAGGAGGYTF. The DNA for the CDR3 is TGTGCCAGCACCGCAGGGGGCGCGGGGGGCTACACCTTC.

About this clone: At the DNA level, this CDR3 is encoded by other sequences in the same sample as well. The chain combines TRBV2 with TRBJ2-7; D may be TRBD1 or TRBD2 (5 bases each). CDR1 and CDR2 from the germline V gene are SNHLY and FYNNEI. This CDR3 is 12 amino acids long. Trimming left V 5 bases short and J 4 bases short, with 9 bases between. This CDR3 reads CASSPGSYEQYF. As DNA, the CDR3 is TGTGCCAGCAGTCCAGGGAGTTACGAGCAGTACTTC.

The rearrangement uses TRBV11-2 and TRBJ1-3; no reliable D call. Trimming took 5 bases from V and 1 from J, leaving 9 bases between them. This CDR3 is 14 amino acids long. The germline gives CDR1 SGHAT, CDR2 FQNNGV. CDR3 residues: CASSTRNSGNTIYF. The CDR3 DNA sequence: TGTGCCAGCAGCACTAGAAATTCTGGAAACACCATATATTTT.

The chain joins TRBV15 to TRBJ1-5; tentatively, D is TRBD1 (6 bases). The germline V and J ends were trimmed by 3 bases and 4 bases, with 7 bases remaining between them. The germline gives CDR1 LNHNV, CDR2 YYDKDF (reference sequence). The CDR3 totals 13 residues. The CDR3 protein is CATSSRGNQPQHF. The CDR3 DNA reads as TGTGCCACCAGCAGCAGGGGAAATCAGCCCCAGCATTTT. Full variable domain (outside the CDR3, taken from reference TRBV15 and TRBJ1-5): DAMVIQNPRYQVTQFGKPVTLSCSQTLNHNVMYWYQQKSSQAPKLLFHYYDKDFNNEADTPDNFQSRRPNTSFCFLDIRSPGLGDTAMYLCATSSRGNQPQHFGDGTRLSIL.

As for this clone: The same CDR3 arises from other DNA sequences in this sample as well. This rearrangement joins TRBV5-8 to TRBJ2-3; D not resolved. Germline CDR1 reads SGHTS; CDR2 reads YDEGEE. CDR3 length: 12 amino acids. V was clipped by 1 base and J by 4 bases, with 4 bases between them. CDR3 in amino acids: CASSLLSDTQYF. CDR3 sequence (DNA): TGTGCCAGCAGCTTGTTATCAGATACGCAGTATTTT.

V and J are TRBV5-4 and TRBJ1-1; D is unresolved. CDR3 length: 12 residues. V lost 0 bases to trimming and J lost 6 bases, with 6 bases between them. Germline V gene lookup returns CDR1 SGHNT and CDR2 YYREEE (reference sequence). The CDR3 sequence: CASSLGVAEAFF. CDR3 DNA: TGTGCCAGCAGCTTGGGGGTTGCTGAAGCTTTCTTT.

Concerning this clone itself: At the DNA level, this CDR3 is encoded by other sequences in the same sample as well. The chain couples TRBV13 to TRBJ2-7, with 7 positions matching TRBD1. Germline CDR1 is PRHDT and CDR2 is FYEKMQ (reference sequence). J lost 3 bases, V lost 4 bases, and 6 bases had no gene match. The CDR3 consists of 14 residues. The CDR3 DNA follows: TGTGCCAGCAGCTCGGACCGGGACAGCTACGAGCAGTACTTC. Protein: CASSSDRDSYEQYF.

The chain combines TRBV7-6 with TRBJ1-3; D is undetermined. CDR1 and CDR2 (germline): SGHVS, FNYEAQ. The CDR3 spans 15 residues. The V gene lost 4 bases and the J gene lost 4 bases, with 14 bases spanning the gap. The CDR3 DNA reads TGTGCCAGCAGCTCCCCGGTATACCAAGGAAACACCATATATTTT. Amino acid sequence: CASSSPVYQGNTIYF.

This sequence joins TRBV27 and TRBJ2-5, with D tentatively TRBD2 (6 bases). The germline V and J ends were trimmed by 1 base and 2 bases, with 8 bases remaining between them. The CDR3 has 14 residues. The germline V gene has CDR1 MNHEY and CDR2 SMNVEV (reference sequence). CDR3 sequence reads: CASSLWGVQETQYF. The CDR3 DNA is TGTGCCAGCAGTTTATGGGGGGTACAAGAGACCCAGTACTTC.

This chain connects TRBV29-1 to TRBJ2-1; TRBD1 might be the D (6 bases). CDR3 size: 17 residues. The germline CDR1 and CDR2 sequences are SQVTM and ANQGSEA. V was pared by 0 bases and J by 0 bases, with 15 bases between. CDR3 in DNA: TGCAGCGTTGAAGATCAGGGGTACCCCATCTCCTACAATGAGCAGTTCTTC. It encodes CSVEDQGYPISYNEQFF.

This rearrangement joins TRBV6-5 to TRBJ2-7; tentative D call: TRBD1 (6 bases). The CDR3 extends over 14 amino acids. The V and J ends lost 6 bases and 2 bases respectively, with 14 bases between them. CDR1 is MNHEY and CDR2 is SVGAGI in the germline V gene. CDR3 amino acids: CASSSTGITYEQYF. CDR3 bases: TGTGCCAGCAGCTCGACAGGTATTACCTACGAGCAGTACTTC.

V usage is TRBV7-9 and J usage is TRBJ1-1; D unclear. The length of the CDR3 is 16 residues. Trimming removed 2 bases at V and 3 bases at J, with 16 bases between. Germline V gene data show CDR1 as SEHNR and CDR2 as FQNEAQ (reference sequence). The CDR3 loop reads CASSLLRTHLDTEAFF. The CDR3 DNA reads TGTGCCAGCAGCTTACTCCGGACCCATTTGGACACTGAAGCTTTCTTT.

The gene calls are TRBV5-1 and TRBJ2-7; D is unresolved. CDR1 SGHRS and CDR2 YFSETQ come from the germline V gene. Trimming removed 4 bases at V and 3 bases at J, with 5 bases between. The CDR3 has 11 residues. The CDR3 protein is CASSGLYEQYF. DNA for the CDR3: TGCGCCAGCAGCGGTCTCTACGAGCAGTACTTC.

This chain joins TRBV25-1 and TRBJ2-1; perhaps TRBD2 as D (5 bases). Germline values: CDR1 MGHDK, CDR2 SYGVNS. Trimming left V 3 bases short and J 6 bases short, with 12 bases between. CDR3 length equals 14 residues. This chain's CDR3 is CASSDGSGGNEQFF. For the CDR3, the DNA is TGTGCCAGCAGTGATGGGTCAGGAGGCAATGAGCAGTTCTTC. Full variable domain (missing parts from reference TRBV25-1 and TRBJ2-1): EADIYQTPRYLVIGTGKKITLECSQTMGHDKMYWYQQDPGMELHLIHYSYGVNSTEKGDLSSESTVSRIRTEHFPLTLESARPSHTSQYLCASSDGSGGNEQFFGPGTRLTVL.

The sample holds one count of this clone. The chain has TRBV4-3 and TRBJ2-3; TRBD2 matches 9 bases. Trimming at V came to 1 base and at J to 4 bases, leaving 6 bases not matched to a gene. The CDR3 covers 16 residues. Per germline, CDR1 LGHNA and CDR2 YSLEER. In DNA form, the CDR3 reads TGCGCCAGCAGCCAAGGGGCGGGAGGGGCGTCAGATACGCAGTATTTT. It codes for CASSQGAGGASDTQYF.

V is TRBV6-1 and J is TRBJ1-5; 7 bases line up with TRBD1. This CDR3 has 15 amino acids. The V gene's germline CDR1 is MNHNS and CDR2 SASEGT. V was clipped by 4 bases and J by 0 bases; unmatched bases: 3. The CDR3 nucleotides read TGTGCCAGCAGTGTTCAGGGGGTTAGCAATCAGCCCCAGCATTTT. This translates into CASSVQGVSNQPQHF.

The chain combines TRBV9 with TRBJ2-7, with 16 bases lining up with TRBD2. This CDR3 comprises 17 residues. The V and J ends lost 3 bases and 0 bases, in that order; junction bases with no gene match: 3. In germline, CDR1 is SGDLS, CDR2 YYNGEE. The CDR3 DNA reads as TGTGCCAGCAGCGCCGGGACTAGCGGGAGGGGCTCCTACGAGCAGTACTTC. Protein product: CASSAGTSGRGSYEQYF.

The chain couples TRBV18 to TRBJ2-1; TRBD1 matches at 11 bases. J gave up 6 bases and V 2 bases, and 6 bases lay outside the gene matches. CDR3 length: 16 residues. The germline V gene has CDR1 KGHSH and CDR2 LQKENI. The CDR3 DNA is TGTGCCAGCTCACCATCTTGGGACAGGGGGTTCAATGAGCAGTTCTTC. It codes for CASSPSWDRGFNEQFF.